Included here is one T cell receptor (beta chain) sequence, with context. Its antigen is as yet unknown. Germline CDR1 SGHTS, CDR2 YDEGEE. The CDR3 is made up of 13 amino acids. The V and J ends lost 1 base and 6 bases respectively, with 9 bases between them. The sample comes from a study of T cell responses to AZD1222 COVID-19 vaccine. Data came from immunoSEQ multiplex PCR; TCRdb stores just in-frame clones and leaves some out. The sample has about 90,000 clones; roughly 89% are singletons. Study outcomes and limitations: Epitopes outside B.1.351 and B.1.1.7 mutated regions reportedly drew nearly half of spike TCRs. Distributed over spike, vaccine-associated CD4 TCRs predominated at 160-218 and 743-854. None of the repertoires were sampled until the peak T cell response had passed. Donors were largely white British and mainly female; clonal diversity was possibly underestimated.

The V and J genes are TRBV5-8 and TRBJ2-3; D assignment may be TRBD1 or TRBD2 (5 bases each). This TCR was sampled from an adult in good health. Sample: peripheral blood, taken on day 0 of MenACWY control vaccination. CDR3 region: CASSLMWGDTQYF. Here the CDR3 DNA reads TGTGCCAGCAGCTTGATGTGGGGGGATACGCAGTATTTT. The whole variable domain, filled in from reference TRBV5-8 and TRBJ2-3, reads EAGVTQSPTHLIKTRGQQATLRCSPISGHTSVYWYQQALGLGLQFLLWYDEGEERNRGNFPPRFSGRQFPNYSSELNVNALELEDSALYLCASSLMWGDTQYFGPGTRLTVL.